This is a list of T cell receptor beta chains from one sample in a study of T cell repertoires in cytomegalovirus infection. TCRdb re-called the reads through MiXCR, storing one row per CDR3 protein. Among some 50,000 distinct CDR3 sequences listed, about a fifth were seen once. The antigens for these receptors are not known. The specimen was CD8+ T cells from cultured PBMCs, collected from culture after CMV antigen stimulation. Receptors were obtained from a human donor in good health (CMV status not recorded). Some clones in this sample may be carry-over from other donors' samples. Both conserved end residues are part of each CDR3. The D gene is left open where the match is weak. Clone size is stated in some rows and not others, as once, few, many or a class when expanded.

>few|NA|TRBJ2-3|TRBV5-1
TGCGCCAGCAGCCTTCTAGCGGATACGCAGTATTTT
CASSLLADTQYF
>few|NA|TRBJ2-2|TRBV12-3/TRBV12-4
TGTGCCAGCAGTTCCTTCTTACAGAACACCGGGGAGCTGTTTTTT
CASSSFLQNTGELFF
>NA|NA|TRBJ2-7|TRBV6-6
TGTGCCAGCAGTTACCGAGGGGGGTACGAGCAGTACTTC
CASSYRGGYEQYF
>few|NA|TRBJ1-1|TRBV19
TGTGCCAGTAGTACTCGAAGGGCGCGTTTGGAAGCTTTCTTT
CASSTRRARLEAFF
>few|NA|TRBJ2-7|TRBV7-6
TGTGCCAGCAGCTTAGGGGGACGGTACTACGAGCAGTACTTC
CASSLGGRYYEQYF
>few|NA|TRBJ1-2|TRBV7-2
TGTGCCAGCAGCTCCGAAGTAAAGATGGACGGCTACACCTTC
CASSSEVKMDGYTF
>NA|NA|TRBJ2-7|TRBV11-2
TGTGCCAGCAGCTTAAGGGGGGGGTGGGGGGCTTACGAGCAGTACTTC
CASSLRGGWGAYEQYF
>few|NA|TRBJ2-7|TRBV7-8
TGTGCCAGCAGCCCCACGGCGCGCTCCTACGAGCAGTACTTC
CASSPTARSYEQYF
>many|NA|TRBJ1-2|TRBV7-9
TGTGCCAGCAGCCCGACAGAGAGAAAGTTCGGCTACACCTTC
CASSPTERKFGYTF
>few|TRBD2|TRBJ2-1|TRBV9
TGTGCCAGCAGCGTAACTAGCGGGGGGTCGGGGGAGCAGTTCTTC
CASSVTSGGSGEQFF
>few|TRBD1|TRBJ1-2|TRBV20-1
TGCAGTGCCCTCGAGCGGGACAGGGGTGTGGATGGCTACACCTTC
CSALERDRGVDGYTF
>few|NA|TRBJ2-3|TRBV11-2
TGTGCCAGCAACAGACAAAAAGGGGCAGATACGCAGTATTTT
CASNRQKGADTQYF
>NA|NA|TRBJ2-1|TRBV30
TGTGCCTGGAGTGACAACAATGAGCAGTTCTTC
CAWSDNNEQFF
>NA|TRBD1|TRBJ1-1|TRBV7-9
TGTGCCAGCAGCTCCCCGGGACAGGGACCTGAAGCTTTCTTT
CASSSPGQGPEAFF
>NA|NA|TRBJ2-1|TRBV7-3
TGTGCCAGCAGCTTAAGCCCCCGTGGGAGCTCCTACAATGAGCAGTTCTTC
CASSLSPRGSSYNEQFF
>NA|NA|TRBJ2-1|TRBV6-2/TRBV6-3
TGTGCCAGCAATTTTCTCTGGCACCTCGTCTCCTACAATGAGCAGTTCTTC
CASNFLWHLVSYNEQFF
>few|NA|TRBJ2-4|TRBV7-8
TGTGCCAGCAGCCGAACAAACCGGGACAACCTAGCCAAAAACATTCAGTACTTC
CASSRTNRDNLAKNIQYF
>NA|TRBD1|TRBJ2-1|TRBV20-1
TGCAGCGTAACAAAACTGACAGGGGATGACGATGAGCAGTTCTTC
CSVTKLTGDDDEQFF
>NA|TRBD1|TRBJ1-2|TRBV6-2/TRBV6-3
TGTGCCAGCAGTTTAGACTGGACAGGCGGCTATGGCTACACCTTC
CASSLDWTGGYGYTF
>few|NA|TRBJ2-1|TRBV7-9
TGTGCCAGCAGCCCTGTCGGAGCGAGAACCTACAATGAGCAGTTCTTC
CASSPVGARTYNEQFF
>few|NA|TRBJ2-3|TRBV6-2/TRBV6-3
TGTGCCAGCCGGGTGGTTCAGGGGTTATGGACAGATACGCAGTATTTT
CASRVVQGLWTDTQYF
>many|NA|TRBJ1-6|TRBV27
TGTGCCAGCAGTTTTTACTACAGGGATAATTCACCCCTCCACTTT
CASSFYYRDNSPLHF
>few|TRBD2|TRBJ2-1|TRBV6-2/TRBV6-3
TGTGCCAGCAGCCCCGGTCGGGGGGACGGAAGATACAATGAGCAGTTCTTC
CASSPGRGDGRYNEQFF
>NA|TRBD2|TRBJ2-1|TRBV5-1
TGCGCCAGCAGCTTGATTAGGGCCGGGGGGAAGTTCAATGAGCAGTTCTTC
CASSLIRAGGKFNEQFF
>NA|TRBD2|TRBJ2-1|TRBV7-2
TGTGCCAGCAGCTTAAGGGTTTGGCGGGAGAGGTGGTACAATGAGCAGTTCTTC
CASSLRVWRERWYNEQFF
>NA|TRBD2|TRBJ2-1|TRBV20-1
TGCAGTGCTACTTTCATAGCGGGGGACGTCGGTGAGCAGTTCTTC
CSATFIAGDVGEQFF
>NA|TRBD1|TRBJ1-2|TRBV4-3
TGCGCCAGCAGCCACCAGACAGGGAGCGGTGGCTACACCTTC
CASSHQTGSGGYTF
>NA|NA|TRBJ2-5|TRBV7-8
TGTGCCAGCAGCTTAGTCCCGGCTGGGGGGACCCAGTACTTC
CASSLVPAGGTQYF
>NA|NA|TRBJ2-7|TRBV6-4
TGTGCCAGCAGGGGGGACGGGTCCTACGAGCAGTACTTC
CASRGDGSYEQYF
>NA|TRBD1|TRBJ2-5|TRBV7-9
TGTGCCAGCAGCTTAGCCCCCGCGGACAGGGAACAAGAGACCCAGTACTTC
CASSLAPADREQETQYF
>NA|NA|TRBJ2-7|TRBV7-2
TGTGCCAGCAGTGACCCCGGACGGTCCGCCTACGAGCAGTACTTC
CASSDPGRSAYEQYF
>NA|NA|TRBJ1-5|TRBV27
TGTGCCAGCGGGGGGTCAGACAATCAGCCCCAGCATTTT
CASGGSDNQPQHF
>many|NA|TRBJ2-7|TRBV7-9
TGTGCCAGCAGCTCTCCCAGGGGTTCCTACGAGCAGTACTTC
CASSSPRGSYEQYF
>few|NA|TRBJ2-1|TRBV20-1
TGCAGTGCTAGAAAGGGGGGTAACAATGAGCAGTTCTTC
CSARKGGNNEQFF
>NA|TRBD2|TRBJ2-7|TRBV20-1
TGCAGTGCTATACCTAGCGGATACGAGCAGTACTTC
CSAIPSGYEQYF
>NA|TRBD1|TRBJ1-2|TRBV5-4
TGTGCCAGCAGCTTGGACAGGGGCTATGGCTACACCTTC
CASSLDRGYGYTF
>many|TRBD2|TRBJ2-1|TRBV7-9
TGTGCCAGCAGCTCTAGCGGATCCTACAATGAGCAGTTCTTC
CASSSSGSYNEQFF
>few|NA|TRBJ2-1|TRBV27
TGTGCCAGCAGTATCATCAAGGCCAATGAGCAGTTCTTC
CASSIIKANEQFF
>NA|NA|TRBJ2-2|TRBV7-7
TGTGCCAGCAGCTTAGGTCTGGGGTTAGACACCACCGGGGAGCTGTTTTTT
CASSLGLGLDTTGELFF
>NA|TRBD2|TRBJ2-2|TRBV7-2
TGTGCCAGCAGCTGGACCCAGCGGGGTGCCGGGGAGCTGTTTTTT
CASSWTQRGAGELFF
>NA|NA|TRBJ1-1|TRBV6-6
TGTGCCAGCAGCCTCCAGGGGAACACTGAAGCTTTCTTT
CASSLQGNTEAFF
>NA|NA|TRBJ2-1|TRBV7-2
TGTGCCAGCAGCTTAGGCGGGATCTCCTACAATGAGCAGTTCTTC
CASSLGGISYNEQFF
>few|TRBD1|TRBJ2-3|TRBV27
TGTGCCAGCAGTACAGGACAGGGTAGATCTAGCACAGATACGCAGTATTTT
CASSTGQGRSSTDTQYF
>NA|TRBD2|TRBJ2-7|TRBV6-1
TGTGCCACCACGGGGGGTGGCGGGAGAATTCGCGAGCAGTACTTC
CATTGGGGRIREQYF
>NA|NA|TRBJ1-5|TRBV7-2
TGTGCCAGCAGCTTTACCGGTCGGGGTCAGCCCCAGCATTTT
CASSFTGRGQPQHF
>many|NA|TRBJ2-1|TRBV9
TGTGCCAGCAGCGTCGGGAGCGGAAGCTCCTACAATGAGCAGTTCTTC
CASSVGSGSSYNEQFF
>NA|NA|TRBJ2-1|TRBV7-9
TGTGCCAGCAGCCCCGTCCCGCGTGATGAGCAGTTCTTC
CASSPVPRDEQFF